Sequencing of this TCR beta chain was carried out in a study of shared clonotypes between healthy human individuals. The protocol was immunoSEQ multiplex PCR, while the TCRdb copy is restricted to in-frame clones and leaves out a portion. The sample yields roughly 500,000 clones, around 96% seen once. Trimming at V came to 4 bases and at J to 2 bases, leaving 8 bases not matched to a gene. The V gene's germline CDR1 is MDHEN and CDR2 SYDVKM. The length of the CDR3 is 17 residues. The sample consisted of naive CD4+ T cells sorted from blood. The subset: CD45RA+ positively selected. The sequence was collected from a woman between 25 and 40 years old in good health. The chain carries TRBV28 and TRBJ2-6, with 7 positions matching TRBD2. CDR3 sequence: CASSWGEGFTGANVLTF. CDR3 nucleotides: TGTGCCAGCAGTTGGGGGGAGGGCTTTACTGGGGCCAACGTCCTGACTTTC.